Presented here are 22 T cell receptor beta chains from one specimen sequenced in a study of cytomegalovirus exposure and HLA in healthy donors (dated by TCRdb to 2016 to 2017). Libraries were constructed by the immunoSEQ multiplex PCR assay. TCRdb took this table from immuneACCESS and kept in-frame rearrangements with V and J called. Such tables lack part of the clones; where checked against another copy, unresolved V genes explain under half of the gap, and the rest is unexplained. The sample table contains 200,000 to 300,000 clones; only one count was recorded for roughly 91% of them. The top ten clones comprise roughly 3% of the sample. The material sequenced was PBMCs. The source is a woman aged 30 to 39 in good health and CMV-seronegative.

The DNA for the CDR3 is TGTGCCAGCAGTTTGGGACAGAATCAAGAGACCCAGTACTTC. This translates into CASSLGQNQETQYF. The chain combines TRBV2 with TRBJ2-5, with 7 bases lining up with TRBD1. CDR3 size: 14 residues. J was trimmed by 2 bases and V by 5 bases; bases with no gene match: 5. Germline CDR1 and CDR2: SNHLY and FYNNEI. Full variable domain (rest looked up from reference TRBV2 and TRBJ2-5): EPEVTQTPSHQVTQMGQEVILRCVPISNHLYFYWYRQILGQKVEFLVSFYNNEISEKSEIFDDQFSVERPDGSNFTLKIRSTKLEDSAMYFCASSLGQNQETQYFGPGTRLLVL.

V is TRBV2 and J is TRBJ1-4; 11 nucleotides line up with TRBD1. CDR1 and CDR2 from the germline V gene are SNHLY and FYNNEI. The CDR3 length is 15 residues. V shed 8 bases, J shed 3 bases, and the junction held 5 bases outside the gene matches. This CDR3 reads CASAGTGGSNEKLFF. DNA for the CDR3: TGTGCCAGCGCCGGGACAGGGGGTTCTAATGAAAAACTGTTTTTT.

For the CDR3, the DNA is TGTGCCAGCAGCTTGGGAGGGACCGCGGTTCGGTCGGAGCTGTTTTTT. Its protein product is CASSLGGTAVRSELFF. The V call is TRBV5-6, the J call TRBJ2-2, with D perhaps matching TRBD1 or TRBD2 (5 bases each). Germline V gene sequence: CDR1 SGHDT, CDR2 YYEEEE. The CDR3 totals 16 residues. Trimming shortened V by 0 bases and J by 10 bases, and 19 bases separated the two germline ends.

In the case of this clone: Different DNA sequences within this sample yield the same CDR3. The chain couples TRBV20-1 to TRBJ2-7; D not certain. V gave up 2 bases and J gave up 3 bases, with 5 bases separating them. The CDR3 is 11 amino acids. Germline loops: CDR1 DFQATT, CDR2 SNEGSKA (reference sequence). DNA for the CDR3: TGCAGTGCTAGACGTGGCTACGAGCAGTACTTC. This codes for CSARRGYEQYF.

The rearrangement links TRBV6-6 to TRBJ2-1, with 11 bases identical to TRBD2. Germline V CDR1 and CDR2: MNHNY, SVGAGI (reference sequence). With 6 bases clipped from V and 6 bases from J, the junction kept 7 bases outside the gene matches. The CDR3 extends over 15 amino acids. CDR3 residues: CASRTSGDVANEQFF. The CDR3 region has the DNA TGTGCCAGCAGGACTAGCGGGGACGTGGCCAATGAGCAGTTCTTC.

The chain uses TRBV6-5 and TRBJ2-1, with a possible D match to TRBD2 (5 bases). CDR3 length: 13 amino acids. V was pared by 5 bases and J by 6 bases, with 11 bases between. The V gene's germline CDR1 is MNHEY and CDR2 SVGAGI. The CDR3: CASSLSLGNEQFF. Here the CDR3 DNA reads TGTGCCAGCAGTCTCTCACTAGGCAATGAGCAGTTCTTC.

J is TRBJ1-1 and V is TRBV6-6; D uncertain. Deletions cut 2 bases from V and 6 bases from J, with 7 bases between. CDR1 is MNHNY, CDR2 SVGAGI, per germline (reference sequence). The CDR3 loop spans 12 amino acids. CDR3 residues: CASSYPESEAFF. The CDR3 nucleotides are TGTGCCAGCAGTTACCCTGAGTCTGAAGCTTTCTTT.

The gene calls are TRBV4-2 and TRBJ2-7, with 8 nucleotides matching TRBD2. Germline V gene lookup returns CDR1 LGHNA and CDR2 YNFKEQ. The CDR3 totals 15 residues. The V and J ends lost 2 bases and 2 bases, in that order; junction bases with no gene match: 5. CDR3 in amino acids: CASSQHSGKTYEQYF. The DNA for the CDR3 is TGTGCCAGCAGCCAACATAGCGGGAAGACCTACGAGCAGTACTTC.

The chain uses TRBV6-5 and TRBJ2-2; 9 nucleotides line up with TRBD2. V trimming: 4 bases; J trimming: 4 bases; junction bases outside the gene matches: 4. The CDR3 has 15 residues. Looked up from germline, CDR1 is MNHEY and CDR2 is SVGAGI. The CDR3 here is CASSWGTSSTGELFF. CDR3 bases: TGTGCCAGCAGTTGGGGGACTAGCAGCACCGGGGAGCTGTTTTTT.

This chain joins TRBV5-1 and TRBJ2-7; maybe TRBD2 (6 bases). With 0 bases removed from V and 1 base from J, the gap between germline ends came to 11 bases. Germline V gives CDR1 SGHRS, CDR2 YFSETQ. CDR3 length: 15 amino acids. In DNA, the CDR3 is TGCGCCAGCAGCTTGGGGGCCGGGGGTTCCTACGAGCAGTACTTC. Translation gives CASSLGAGGSYEQYF.

The gene calls are TRBV18 and TRBJ1-4; D is unresolved. Germline assignment: CDR1 KGHSH and CDR2 LQKENI. The CDR3 length is 17 residues. The V end was cut by 3 bases, the J end by 0 bases, with 14 bases between. In DNA form, the CDR3 reads TGTGCCAGCTCACCGATTCAGCAAGTTGCAACTAATGAAAAACTGTTTTTT. It encodes CASSPIQQVATNEKLFF.

The chain links TRBV28 to TRBJ1-5; unclear D gene. This CDR3 has 11 residues. Germline CDR1 MDHEN, CDR2 SYDVKM. Between the trimmed V and J ends, which lost 8 bases and 7 bases, there was a span of 9 bases. The CDR3 DNA is TGTGCCAGCGGCTTTCAACAGCCCCAGCATTTT. It is translated as CASGFQQPQHF. The variable domain in full, with the rest retrieved from reference TRBV28 and TRBJ1-5, is DVKVTQSSRYLVKRTGEKVFLECVQDMDHENMFWYRQDPGLGLRLIYFSYDVKMKEKGDIPEGYSVSREKKERFSLILESASTNQTSMYLCASGFQQPQHFGDGTRLSIL.

This chain uses TRBV29-1 with TRBJ2-1; TRBD2 aligns across 11 bases. V lost 6 bases, J lost 3 bases, and 1 base stayed unmatched. The CDR3 extends over 13 amino acids. Germline V gives CDR1 SQVTM, CDR2 ANQGSEA. The chain's CDR3 is CSVTSGSYNEQFF. As DNA, the CDR3 is TGCAGCGTCACTAGCGGGAGCTACAATGAGCAGTTCTTC.

V gene TRBV7-8 combines with J gene TRBJ2-2; 8 bases match TRBD1. The V segment lost 5 bases and the J segment 6 bases; nucleotides outside the gene matches: 11. The CDR3 sequence is 16 residues long. Germline CDR1 reads SGHVS; CDR2 reads FQNEAQ. This CDR3 is CASSPFQGAVAGELFF. CDR3 coding DNA: TGTGCCAGCAGCCCTTTTCAGGGGGCAGTTGCCGGGGAGCTGTTTTTT.

The chain is built from TRBV25-1 and TRBJ2-2, with 7 bases that match TRBD1. The CDR3 runs to 18 residues. V shed 1 base and J 0 bases; nucleotides not matched to a gene: 8. Germline V gene data show CDR1 as MGHDK and CDR2 as SYGVNS. The CDR3 DNA follows: TGTGCCAGCAGTGAATCGGTGACAGGGTTATCGAACACCGGGGAGCTGTTTTTT. Translated, it gives CASSESVTGLSNTGELFF. Filled out from reference TRBV25-1 and TRBJ2-2, the complete variable domain reads EADIYQTPRYLVIGTGKKITLECSQTMGHDKMYWYQQDPGMELHLIHYSYGVNSTEKGDLSSESTVSRIRTEHFPLTLESARPSHTSQYLCASSESVTGLSNTGELFFGEGSRLTVL.

This clone appeared a single time. V gene TRBV11-2 combines with J gene TRBJ2-5; tentative D call: TRBD2 (6 bases). Between the trimmed V and J ends, which lost 4 bases and 5 bases, there was a span of 14 bases. The CDR3 consists of 14 residues. CDR1 and CDR2 from the germline V gene are SGHAT and FQNNGV. The CDR3 is CASSWGGLAETQYF. The CDR3 DNA is TGTGCCAGCAGCTGGGGCGGGCTAGCGGAGACCCAGTACTTC. The whole variable domain, filled in from reference TRBV11-2 and TRBJ2-5, reads EAGVAQSPRYKIIEKRQSVAFWCNPISGHATLYWYQQILGQGPKLLIQFQNNGVVDDSQLPKDRFSAERLKGVDSTLKIQPAKLEDSAVYLCASSWGGLAETQYFGPGTRLLVL.

The CDR3 DNA is TGTGCCAGCTCACCAGGTGCTAGCTCCTACAATGAGCAGTTCTTC. It codes for CASSPGASSYNEQFF. The chain recombines TRBV18 with TRBJ2-1; D not resolved. Germline CDR1 and CDR2: KGHSH and LQKENI. Trimming took off 2 bases at V and 0 bases at J, with 8 bases between the two ends. The CDR3 spans 15 residues.

The chain uses TRBV7-3 and TRBJ2-7, with 7 bases matching TRBD1. The germline CDR1 and CDR2 sequences are SGHTA and FQGTGA. The CDR3 spans 14 residues. V shed 5 bases, J shed 2 bases, and the junction held 6 bases outside the gene matches. The CDR3 region is CASSLGQVPYEQYF. In nucleotides, the CDR3 is TGTGCCAGCAGCCTAGGACAGGTACCCTACGAGCAGTACTTC.

This CDR3 reads CASSSIGVSPTDTQYF. The CDR3 DNA sequence: TGTGCCAGCAGCTCCATTGGGGTCAGCCCGACAGATACGCAGTATTTT. This chain connects TRBV7-6 to TRBJ2-3; D is uncertain. V gave up 4 bases and J gave up 3 bases, with 17 bases separating them. CDR3 size: 16 residues. Germline CDR1 reads SGHVS; CDR2 reads FNYEAQ.

A remark on this clone: The junction departs from germline at one end; a sequencing error may be responsible. This chain links TRBV7-6 with TRBJ2-7; 9 nucleotides align to TRBD1. CDR1 SGHVS and CDR2 FNYEAQ come from the germline V gene. The CDR3 extends over 19 amino acids. CDR3 protein: CASSLATPSGTGFTYEQYF. In DNA form, the CDR3 reads TGTGCCAGCAGCCTAGCCACCCCCTCCGGGACAGGGTTCACCTACGAGCAGTACTTC.

The V and J genes are TRBV4-2 and TRBJ2-7, with TRBD1 matching over 7 bases. Germline trimming cut 1 base from V and 7 bases from J; bases unmatched to any gene: 4. This CDR3 has 13 amino acids. The V gene's germline CDR1 is LGHNA and CDR2 YNFKEQ. As DNA, the CDR3 is TGTGCCAGCAGCCAAGCAGGGGGTTTGGAGCAGTACTTC. It is translated as CASSQAGGLEQYF.

V is TRBV27 and J is TRBJ1-1; 8 nucleotides agree with TRBD1. Germline trimming cut 2 bases from V and 5 bases from J; bases unmatched to any gene: 4. The CDR3 is made up of 14 amino acids. Germline lookup yields CDR1 MNHEY and CDR2 SMNVEV (reference sequence). The CDR3 here is CASSLRQGLTEAFF. In nucleotides, the CDR3 is TGTGCCAGCAGTTTAAGACAGGGGTTAACTGAAGCTTTCTTT.